This T cell receptor beta chain was sequenced for a study of B cell selection in AIRE deficiency. The repertoire was sequenced with immunoSEQ multiplex PCR; TCRdb's copy has only in-frame clones and lacks some. In the table there are 20,000 to 25,000 clones, 95% to 98% of which are singletons. CDR1 and CDR2 (germline): SGHTA, FQGNSA. The length of the CDR3 is 13 residues. V dropped 8 bases and J dropped 0 bases, with 8 bases sitting between them. Sorting defined conventional CD4 T cells as CD4+CD127+. The chain links TRBV7-2 to TRBJ1-3; D is unclear. The sequenced sample consisted of conventional CD4+ T cells sorted from PBMCs. This TCR was recovered from a human donor with AIRE deficiency. The CDR3 DNA reads as TGTGCCAGCCGAAACCCCTCTGGAAACACCATATATTTT. Translation: CASRNPSGNTIYF.